Presented here are 23 T cell receptor beta chains from one specimen sequenced in a study of T-cell reconstitution after alpha-beta-depleted transplantation in children. It was with unique molecular identifiers that the TCRbeta library was prepared. TCRdb re-called the PCR reads with MiXCR, one entry per CDR3 protein. The sample carries fewer than 400,000 distinct CDR3 sequences, roughly 22% recorded once. The material was PBMCs from the stem cell graft donor, obtained from the stem cell graft. The receptors shown here come from a human donor who donated a stem cell graft to a child with acute myeloid leukemia.

The genes are TRBV5-1 and TRBJ2-1; a possible D gene is TRBD2 (6 bases). The V end was cut by 8 bases, the J end by 3 bases, with 21 bases between. The germline gives CDR1 SGHRS, CDR2 YFSETQ. The CDR3 spans 16 residues. The CDR3 region has the DNA TGCGCCAGTAGCCGGGACTCGGTTTACCGCTACAATGAGCAGTTCTTC. Protein product: CASSRDSVYRYNEQFF.

The gene calls are TRBV7-2 and TRBJ2-1, with TRBD2 identical over 9 bases. Germline assignment: CDR1 SGHTA and CDR2 FQGNSA. The CDR3 contains 14 residues. V trimming: 8 bases; J trimming: 1 base; junction bases outside the gene matches: 3. The CDR3 spells CASGAGGSYNEQFF. CDR3 DNA: TGTGCCAGCGGGGCGGGAGGGTCCTACAATGAGCAGTTCTTC.

This clonotype was counted a few times. This chain connects TRBV27 to TRBJ1-6, with 9 bases that match TRBD1. The junction had 8 bases not matched to a gene; V was cut back by 6 bases and J by 5 bases. The CDR3 loop spans 16 amino acids. In germline, CDR1 is MNHEY, CDR2 SMNVEV (reference sequence). CDR3 protein: CASSYLGTGNNSPLHF. The CDR3 region has the DNA TGTGCCAGCAGCTACCTCGGGACAGGGAATAATTCACCCCTCCACTTT.

In its sample, this clonotype was seen many times. The V call is TRBV20-1, the J call TRBJ1-1; 12 bases agree with TRBD1. V was pared by 0 bases and J by 1 base, with 6 bases of the junction left unmatched. The CDR3 length is 17 residues. The germline CDR1 and CDR2 sequences are DFQATT and SNEGSKA (reference sequence). The CDR3, as DNA: TGCAGTGCTAGAGACCCGGGACAGGGGGCGGGGAACACTGAAGCTTTCTTT. Encoded protein: CSARDPGQGAGNTEAFF.

In nucleotides, the CDR3 is TGCAGTGCTAGCCTGCAGGGTGGTAGTGAAAAACTGTTTTTT. As protein: CSASLQGGSEKLFF. This chain connects TRBV20-1 to TRBJ1-4, with D possibly being TRBD1 (5 bases). Germline lookup yields CDR1 DFQATT and CDR2 SNEGSKA (reference sequence). Trimming left V 3 bases short and J 7 bases short, with 15 bases between. The CDR3 is made up of 14 amino acids.

The V call is TRBV5-6, the J call TRBJ2-1; 8 bases are shared with TRBD2. Germline trimming cut 0 bases from V and 9 bases from J; bases unmatched to any gene: 11. The CDR3 spans 16 residues. Germline CDR1 SGHDT, CDR2 YYEEEE. This CDR3 is CASSLAPGLGGGEQFF. The CDR3 DNA reads as TGTGCCAGCAGCTTGGCCCCGGGACTAGGGGGGGGTGAGCAGTTCTTC. Full variable domain (remainder filled in from reference TRBV5-6 and TRBJ2-1): DAGVTQSPTHLIKTRGQQVTLRCSPKSGHDTVSWYQQALGQGPQFIFQYYEEEERQRGNFPDRFSGHQFPNYSSELNVNALLLGDSALYLCASSLAPGLGGGEQFFGPGTRLTVL.

Only a few counts were recorded for this clonotype. The chain joins TRBV29-1 to TRBJ1-1; 7 nucleotides align to TRBD1. The germline V gene encodes CDR1 SQVTM and CDR2 ANQGSEA. This CDR3 spans 13 amino acids. J lost 6 bases, V lost 7 bases, and 11 bases had no gene match. CDR3 sequence reads: CSAQTGRGPEAFF. The CDR3 coding sequence is TGCAGCGCCCAGACAGGGAGAGGACCTGAAGCTTTCTTT.

This chain links TRBV7-2 with TRBJ2-1; 9 positions match TRBD2. Looked up from germline, CDR1 is SGHTA and CDR2 is FQGNSA. Unmatched junction bases numbered 5, after V lost 4 bases and J lost 1 base. The CDR3 runs to 16 residues. The CDR3 reads CASSYRAGGSYNEQFF. The CDR3 nucleotides read TGTGCCAGCAGCTATCGGGCGGGAGGGTCCTACAATGAGCAGTTCTTC.

This clonotype appeared many times. This sequence joins TRBV20-1 and TRBJ2-2; no clear D. The CDR3 consists of 12 residues. From germline, CDR1 is DFQATT and CDR2 SNEGSKA (reference sequence). Trimming left V 3 bases short and J 2 bases short, with 4 bases between. CDR3 sequence reads: CSASPNTGELFF. In DNA form, the CDR3 reads TGCAGTGCTAGCCCTAACACCGGGGAGCTGTTTTTT.

The chain employs TRBV11-2 and TRBJ2-3; unclear D gene. The germline CDR1 and CDR2 sequences are SGHAT and FQNNGV. Trimming took off 5 bases at V and 4 bases at J, with 10 bases between the two ends. The CDR3 totals 13 residues. CDR3 sequence reads: CASSPTGSDTQYF. For the CDR3, the DNA is TGTGCCAGCAGCCCAACGGGTTCAGATACGCAGTATTTT.

There are a few counts of this clonotype. V is TRBV12-3 or TRBV12-4 and J is TRBJ1-1; 7 bases are shared with TRBD1. Unmatched junction bases numbered 3, after V lost 7 bases and J lost 1 base. This CDR3 spans 13 amino acids. For the CDR3, the DNA is TGTGCCAGCATGCAGGGGGGGAACACTGAAGCTTTCTTT. This encodes CASMQGGNTEAFF.

The chain couples TRBV18 to TRBJ2-7; 9 nucleotides agree with TRBD1. V gave up 3 bases and J gave up 3 bases; unmatched junction bases: 6. CDR3 length equals 15 residues. Germline values: CDR1 KGHSH, CDR2 LQKENI. Here the CDR3 reads CASSPSGQGYYEQYF. The CDR3 DNA reads TGTGCCAGCTCACCCTCGGGACAGGGATACTACGAGCAGTACTTC.

The sample holds a few counts of this clonotype. The V and J genes are TRBV6-1 and TRBJ2-1; 7 bases match TRBD2. CDR3 length: 14 residues. CDR1 is MNHNS and CDR2 is SASEGT in the germline V gene. V gave up 5 bases and J gave up 6 bases; unmatched junction bases: 7. CDR3 amino acids: CASSPGASGNEQFF. The CDR3 DNA follows: TGTGCCAGCAGTCCCGGGGCTAGCGGCAATGAGCAGTTCTTC.

The chain is built from TRBV12-3 or TRBV12-4 and TRBJ1-1; a possible D gene is TRBD1 (5 bases). Trimming left V 5 bases short and J 7 bases short, with 17 bases between. The CDR3 has 14 residues. CDR3 nucleotides: TGTGCCAGCAGTCCTCGGGACGGGAAGTTTGAAGCTTTCTTT. It translates to CASSPRDGKFEAFF.

This clonotype has only a few counts. The chain uses TRBV10-3 and TRBJ2-1; perhaps TRBD2 as D (6 bases). The V end was cut by 2 bases, the J end by 6 bases, with 14 bases between. This CDR3 has 15 residues. Germline V gene sequence: CDR1 ENHRY, CDR2 SYGVKD. DNA of the CDR3: TGTGCCATCAGTGAGGGCGGGACGAGGGGCAATGAGCAGTTCTTC. Its translation: CAISEGGTRGNEQFF.

This clonotype was seen many times. The CDR3 sequence: CASSVTGSRYEQYF. CDR3 bases: TGTGCCAGCAGTGTGACAGGGTCACGCTACGAGCAGTACTTC. The chain combines TRBV28 with TRBJ2-7, with TRBD1 matching 7 bases. This CDR3 is 14 amino acids long. Looked up from germline, CDR1 is MDHEN and CDR2 is SYDVKM. V shed 5 bases, J shed 3 bases, and the junction held 7 bases outside the gene matches.

As to this clonotype: The junction differs from germline at one of its ends, possibly a read error. The rearrangement joins TRBV5-1 to TRBJ2-6; D uncertain. Germline V gene lookup returns CDR1 SGHRS and CDR2 YFSETQ. This CDR3 contains 15 residues. In DNA, the CDR3 is TGTGCCAGCAGCCTCGGGCCCTCTGGGGCCAACGTCCTGACTTTC. Translating it yields CASSLGPSGANVLTF.

The chain combines TRBV28 with TRBJ1-1; perhaps TRBD1 as D (5 bases). The germline gives CDR1 MDHEN, CDR2 SYDVKM. V lost 6 bases and J 1 base, leaving 9 bases between the germline ends. The CDR3 spans 13 residues. In DNA form, the CDR3 reads TGTGCCAGCAGGGTGGGGCGGAACACTGAAGCTTTCTTT. Amino acid sequence: CASRVGRNTEAFF.

Many counts were recorded for this clonotype. The chain couples TRBV20-1 to TRBJ1-5; 8 bases line up with TRBD1. J was trimmed by 7 bases and V by 6 bases; bases with no gene match: 8. The CDR3 length is 13 residues. Per germline, CDR1 DFQATT and CDR2 SNEGSKA (reference sequence). For the CDR3, the DNA is TGCAGTGCCGGGACAGGAGGTCGACAGCCCCAGCATTTT. Translated, it gives CSAGTGGRQPQHF.

V and J are TRBV7-9 and TRBJ2-3; maybe TRBD2 (6 bases). The CDR3 extends over 15 amino acids. With 4 bases removed from V and 0 bases from J, the gap between germline ends came to 11 bases. Germline CDR1 SEHNR, CDR2 FQNEAQ (reference sequence). CDR3 bases: TGTGCCAGCAGCTCGGGAGCCCCTAGCACAGATACGCAGTATTTT. It translates to CASSSGAPSTDTQYF.

This clonotype was detected ten times or more. The rearrangement uses TRBV12-3 or TRBV12-4 and TRBJ2-7; 10 bases agree with TRBD1. This CDR3 is built from 15 residues. The trim removed 6 bases at V and 1 base at J, leaving 6 bases unmatched. CDR3 coding DNA: TGTGCCAGCAGCCCTCGGACAGGGGGATCCTACGAGCAGTACTTC. It translates to CASSPRTGGSYEQYF.

This sequence joins TRBV2 and TRBJ2-7; D not certain. CDR3 length equals 11 residues. The V end lost 7 bases, the J end lost 3 bases, and 7 bases lay between the germline ends. Per the germline V gene, CDR1 is SNHLY and CDR2 is FYNNEI. CDR3 in DNA: TGTGCCAGCAAGGTCGACTACGAGCAGTACTTC. It yields the protein CASKVDYEQYF.

This clonotype was detected many times. The chain employs TRBV20-1 and TRBJ2-7; D is ambiguous. The germline gives CDR1 DFQATT, CDR2 SNEGSKA (reference sequence). V gave up 2 bases and J gave up 5 bases, with 13 bases separating them. The length of the CDR3 is 13 residues. The CDR3 protein is CSARNRLTDEQYF. The DNA for the CDR3 is TGCAGTGCTAGAAATCGGCTCACCGACGAGCAGTACTTC.